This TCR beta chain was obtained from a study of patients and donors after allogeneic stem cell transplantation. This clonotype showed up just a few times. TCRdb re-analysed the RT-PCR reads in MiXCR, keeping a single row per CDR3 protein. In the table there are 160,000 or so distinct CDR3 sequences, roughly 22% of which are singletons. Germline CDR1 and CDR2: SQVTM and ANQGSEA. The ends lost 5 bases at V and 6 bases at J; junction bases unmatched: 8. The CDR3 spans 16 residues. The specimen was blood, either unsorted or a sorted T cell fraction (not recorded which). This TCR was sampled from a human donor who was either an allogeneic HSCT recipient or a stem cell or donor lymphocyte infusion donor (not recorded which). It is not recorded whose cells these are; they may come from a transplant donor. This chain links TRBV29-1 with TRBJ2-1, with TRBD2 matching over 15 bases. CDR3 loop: CSVSGTSGGPTNEQFF. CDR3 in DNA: TGCAGCGTTTCCGGGACTAGCGGGGGGCCGACCAATGAGCAGTTCTTC.